This TCR beta chain was captured by sequencing in a study of identical twins. Study observations and caveats: Excess twin sharing in beta out-of-frame sequences was weaker.

All donors comprised healthy Caucasians. Deletions cut 2 bases from V and 4 bases from J, with 14 bases between. CDR3 length: 14 residues. CDR1 SQVTM and CDR2 ANQGSEA come from the germline V gene. Template switching added a universal primer site; cDNA carried unique molecular identifiers. TCRdb used MiXCR to reprocess the 5' RACE reads, holding one entry per CDR3 protein. The sample yields 210,000 or so distinct CDR3 sequences, around 8.1% seen once. Worth noting for this clonotype: The antigen is unknown.

This sample was shared with a second study, whose subject was yellow fever vaccine responses in identical twins.

The material sequenced was memory (CD45RO+) T cells sorted from blood. The gene calls are TRBV29-1 and TRBJ1-2; D ambiguous. The clonotype comes from a woman under 30 in good health. The CDR3 sequence is CSVESYGSGYGYTF. The CDR3 nucleotides are TGCAGCGTTGAAAGTTATGGTTCCGGCTATGGCTACACCTTC.